The 24 T cell receptor beta chains reported below all come from one sample, sequenced in a study of breast tumors, draining lymph nodes, adjacent tissues. Samples came from axillary lymph nodes draining the breast cancer. MiXCR, run by TCRdb on the multiplex PCR reads, gives a single entry per CDR3 protein. The data hold around 230,000 distinct CDR3 sequences, with under 35% observed a single time. Sequencing used axillary lymph node tissue. These receptors were taken from a female donor with breast cancer. Some clones in this sample may be carry-over from other donors' samples.

Concerning this clonotype itself: Germline is not matched at one junction end, which may reflect a read error. The chain has TRBV7-2 and TRBJ1-2; D ambiguous. The CDR3 spans 13 residues. The germline gives CDR1 SGHTA, CDR2 FQGNSA. Here the CDR3 DNA reads TGTGCCGGCAGCTTAGACGGGAACTATGGCTACACCTTC. This gives the protein CAGSLDGNYGYTF.

This clonotype appeared many times. The rearrangement joins TRBV11-2 to TRBJ1-2; D possibly corresponds to TRBD1 (5 bases). V lost 0 bases and J 2 bases, leaving 13 bases between the germline ends. Germline V gives CDR1 SGHAT, CDR2 FQNNGV. The length of the CDR3 is 16 residues. The chain's CDR3 is CASSLDPGTANYGYTF. CDR3 nucleotide sequence: TGTGCCAGCAGCTTAGATCCCGGGACCGCAAACTATGGCTACACCTTC.

This clonotype was recorded at least ten times. This sequence joins TRBV7-9 and TRBJ2-3; possibly TRBD2 for D (6 bases). Germline V CDR1 and CDR2: SEHNR, FQNEAQ (reference sequence). Trimming removed 1 base from V and 4 bases from J, with 12 bases in between. There are 15 residues in the CDR3. The CDR3 spells CASSLGGVSADTQYF. CDR3 nucleotides: TGTGCCAGCAGCTTAGGCGGGGTTAGCGCAGATACGCAGTATTTT.

This clonotype was found many times. This chain links TRBV20-1 with TRBJ2-3; 8 nucleotides agree with TRBD2. Germline CDR1 and CDR2: DFQATT and SNEGSKA (reference sequence). With 0 bases clipped from V and 5 bases from J, the junction kept 13 bases outside the gene matches. CDR3 length equals 17 residues. The CDR3: CSARDQVGGRIQDTQYF. As DNA, the CDR3 is TGCAGTGCTAGAGATCAAGTTGGCGGGAGGATCCAAGATACGCAGTATTTT.

This clonotype was seen ten or more times. CDR3 residues: CASSFRESGVYEQYF. The CDR3 region has the DNA TGTGCCAGCAGCTTTCGGGAAAGTGGGGTTTACGAGCAGTACTTC. This rearrangement joins TRBV7-9 to TRBJ2-7; D might be TRBD2 (5 bases). Trimming left V 3 bases short and J 4 bases short, with 16 bases between. This CDR3 has 15 amino acids. Germline CDR1 is SEHNR and CDR2 is FQNEAQ (reference sequence).

The chain recombines TRBV2 with TRBJ1-4; a possible D gene is TRBD1 (5 bases). CDR3 length equals 13 residues. Germline V gives CDR1 SNHLY, CDR2 FYNNEI. With 6 bases removed from V and 7 bases from J, the gap between germline ends came to 12 bases. The CDR3 coding sequence is TGTGCCAGCAGCCGGGAGAGGGGTGAAAAACTGTTTTTT. Amino acids: CASSRERGEKLFF.

The rearrangement links TRBV19 to TRBJ1-5; tentatively, D is TRBD1 (5 bases). CDR1 LNHDA and CDR2 SQIVND come from the germline V gene (reference sequence). The V gene lost 3 bases and the J gene lost 4 bases, with 16 bases spanning the gap. The CDR3 runs 16 residues. The CDR3 region has the DNA TGTGCCAGTAGTATGGTCGGGGCGTGGGGTAATCAGCCCCAGCATTTT. Protein product: CASSMVGAWGNQPQHF.

This clonotype was counted at least ten times. V and J are TRBV7-2 and TRBJ2-3, with D hard to call. Trimming removed 1 base at V and 4 bases at J, with 9 bases between. Per the germline V gene, CDR1 is SGHTA and CDR2 is FQGNSA. This CDR3 is 14 amino acids long. This CDR3 reads CASSLGTGADTQYF. CDR3 DNA sequence: TGTGCCAGCAGCTTAGGGACCGGTGCAGATACGCAGTATTTT.

This clonotype was counted at least ten times. The chain combines TRBV19 with TRBJ1-5; TRBD1 might be the D (5 bases). Per the germline V gene, CDR1 is LNHDA and CDR2 is SQIVND (reference sequence). The V end was cut by 4 bases, the J end by 0 bases, with 10 bases between. The CDR3 is made up of 15 amino acids. The CDR3, as DNA: TGTGCCAGTAGTACGACAGTCTATAGCAATCAGCCCCAGCATTTT. Its protein product is CASSTTVYSNQPQHF.

The chain joins TRBV19 to TRBJ2-1; the match to TRBD2 covers 13 bases. The length of the CDR3 is 17 residues. Germline V gene sequence: CDR1 LNHDA, CDR2 SQIVND (reference sequence). Trimming removed 5 bases from V and 6 bases from J; junction bases left unmatched: 10. This CDR3 is CASSAQTSGGVSNEQFF. CDR3 nucleotides: TGTGCCAGTAGTGCCCAAACTAGCGGGGGGGTAAGCAATGAGCAGTTCTTC. Together with reference TRBV19 and TRBJ2-1, the CDR3 gives the full variable domain: DGGITQSPKYLFRKEGQNVTLSCEQNLNHDAMYWYRQDPGQGLRLIYYSQIVNDFQKGDIAEGYSVSREKKESFPLTVTSAQKNPTAFYLCASSAQTSGGVSNEQFFGPGTRLTVL.

This chain joins TRBV3-1 and TRBJ2-3; 7 bases are a match to TRBD2. Unmatched junction bases numbered 10, after V lost 1 base and J lost 9 bases. The CDR3 is 15 residues long. In germline, CDR1 is LGHDT, CDR2 YNNKEL (reference sequence). CDR3 nucleotide sequence: TGTGCCAGCAGCCAAGTTGGCGGGAGTAGAGGGACGCAGTATTTT. Amino acids: CASSQVGGSRGTQYF.

This clonotype has ten or more counts. The chain joins TRBV7-2 to TRBJ2-5; D unresolved. V was shortened by 1 base and J by 1 base, with 7 bases between the two germline ends. Germline assignment: CDR1 SGHTA and CDR2 FQGNSA. The CDR3 spans 14 residues. CDR3 sequence: CASSLGTSQETQYF. Written as DNA, the CDR3 is TGTGCCAGCAGCTTAGGGACGTCCCAAGAGACCCAGTACTTC.

This clonotype was observed at least ten times. This chain uses TRBV4-2 with TRBJ1-6; D is ambiguous. The length of the CDR3 is 16 residues. The V end lost 3 bases, the J end lost 7 bases, and 16 bases lay between the germline ends. CDR1 is LGHNA, CDR2 YNFKEQ, per germline. Here the CDR3 DNA reads TGTGCCAGCAGCCATCCGGAGACACCGCCGAATTCACCCCTCCACTTT. Its translation: CASSHPETPPNSPLHF.

The rearrangement links TRBV7-4 to TRBJ1-6; TRBD1 matches at 9 bases. The length of the CDR3 is 14 residues. The junction had 4 bases not matched to a gene; V was cut back by 4 bases and J by 9 bases. In germline, CDR1 is SGHVT, CDR2 SQSDAQ. The CDR3 here is CASSSDRGCSPLHF. In nucleotides, the CDR3 is TGTGCCAGCAGCTCGGACAGGGGCTGTTCACCCCTCCACTTT.

The chain joins TRBV7-9 to TRBJ2-1; D is unresolved. From germline, CDR1 is SEHNR and CDR2 FQNEAQ (reference sequence). V was clipped by 4 bases and J by 10 bases, with 11 bases between them. The CDR3 contains 12 residues. CDR3 coding DNA: TGTGCCAGCAGCTCCAAAGCTCACGAGCAGTTCTTC. It specifies CASSSKAHEQFF.

This clonotype showed up many times. CDR3 DNA sequence: TGTGCCAGCAGTGCTTTCGGGGTTAGCACAGATACGCAGTATTTT. Protein product: CASSAFGVSTDTQYF. The chain recombines TRBV6-4 with TRBJ2-3; D may be TRBD2 (5 bases). The germline V and J ends were trimmed by 4 bases and 0 bases, with 11 bases remaining between them. CDR1 is MRHNA and CDR2 is SNTAGT in the germline V gene. The CDR3 totals 15 residues.

In its sample, this clonotype was seen a few times. The chain has TRBV5-8 and TRBJ1-2; D remains ambiguous. Trimming pared 0 bases from V and 4 bases from J, leaving 10 bases between. Germline V gene lookup returns CDR1 SGHTS and CDR2 YDEGEE. This CDR3 contains 14 residues. The CDR3 coding sequence is TGTGCCAGCAGCTTGGAAGGCAGGACCTATGGCTACACCTTC. Amino acid sequence: CASSLEGRTYGYTF.

With regard to this clonotype: The junction and the germline gene differ at one end; a read error may be behind it. The V and J genes are TRBV5-1 and TRBJ1-4; D unclear. The CDR3 extends over 16 amino acids. Germline V gene data show CDR1 as SGHRS and CDR2 as YFSETQ. The CDR3 DNA sequence: TGTGCCAGCAGCTTGCGGGCGGGGATCAAGGATGAAAAACTGTTTTTT. Encoded protein: CASSLRAGIKDEKLFF.

This clonotype was picked up many times. The chain couples TRBV5-6 to TRBJ1-2, with D unresolved. From germline, CDR1 is SGHDT and CDR2 YYEEEE. The V end was cut by 3 bases, the J end by 6 bases, with 9 bases between. CDR3 length equals 12 residues. The CDR3 loop is CASSYLLDGYTF. CDR3 nucleotide sequence: TGTGCCAGCAGCTACTTGTTGGATGGCTACACCTTC.

This clonotype showed up just a few times. V is TRBV3-1 and J is TRBJ1-2, with a weak D call TRBD1 (5 bases). With 0 bases removed from V and 4 bases from J, the gap between germline ends came to 12 bases. This CDR3 spans 15 amino acids. Germline V lookup: CDR1 LGHDT, CDR2 YNNKEL (reference sequence). CDR3 protein: CASSQDMTATYGYTF. Written as DNA, the CDR3 is TGTGCCAGCAGCCAAGATATGACAGCCACCTATGGCTACACCTTC.

Comments on this clonotype: No DNA is shown, since the ends of the CDR3 on it are uncertain; the CDR3 is the one TCRdb lists. The chain is built from TRBV7-2 and TRBJ2-2; the DNA was not compared with TRBD2, the D call given in the table. The CDR3 spans 18 residues, counting both ends. In germline, CDR1 is SGHTA, CDR2 FQGNSA. The CDR3 spells CASSFYICSARVAGELFF.

The sample holds many counts of this clonotype. The chain links TRBV2 to TRBJ2-2; D uncertain. Trimming cost V 3 bases and J 1 base, with 9 bases left between them. Germline lookup yields CDR1 SNHLY and CDR2 FYNNEI. The CDR3 is 15 residues long. The CDR3 sequence: CASSEARRNTGELFF. In DNA form, the CDR3 reads TGTGCCAGCAGTGAGGCTAGGCGGAACACCGGGGAGCTGTTTTTT.

The rearrangement joins TRBV6-5 to TRBJ1-1; tentatively, D is TRBD1 (5 bases). Per the germline V gene, CDR1 is MNHEY and CDR2 is SVGAGI. CDR3 size: 16 residues. Trimming shortened V by 2 bases and J by 8 bases, and 21 bases separated the two germline ends. This CDR3 is CASSYRPGLERTEAFF. The CDR3 region has the DNA TGTGCCAGCAGTTACCGACCGGGGCTCGAGAGAACAGAAGCTTTCTTT.

This clonotype was counted at least ten times. This chain links TRBV11-2 with TRBJ2-1, with 12 bases identical to TRBD2. V dropped 1 base and J dropped 11; count of bases not matched to a gene: 3. Germline-derived CDR1 and CDR2 are SGHAT and FQNNGV. The CDR3 totals 14 residues. CDR3 in DNA: TGTGCCAGCAGCTTAGGGCTAGCGGGGGGGCAGCAGTTCTTC. Translating it yields CASSLGLAGGQQFF.